The sequence of this T cell receptor (beta chain) was determined in a study of blood T cell repertoires in COVID-19. The overall study: Sites in the United States, Italy and Spain provided acute and convalescent COVID-19 samples. The cDNA or gDNA used as material had been derived from T cells, B-cell-depleted T cells, or PBMCs.

Original analysis: Amplification of reference gene primers was used by the study to estimate nucleated cell counts. The repertoire was sequenced with immunoSEQ multiplex PCR; TCRdb's copy has only in-frame clones and lacks some. The V and J calls and clone size are taken from that table; D and trimming were inferred from the DNA. The repertoire consists of about 130,000 clones, with roughly 90% occurring once and the leading ten covering about 4%. The CDR3 sequence is 13 residues long. Germline CDR1 reads MNHEY; CDR2 reads SVGAGI. V dropped 7 bases and J dropped 1 base, with 10 bases sitting between them.

Sequencing was performed on peripheral blood. The clonotype was recovered from a man between 45 and 60 years old with active COVID-19. This sequence joins TRBV6-5 and TRBJ2-5; TRBD1 might be the D (5 bases). The CDR3 loop is CASNRQLQETQYF. As DNA, the CDR3 is TGTGCCAGCAACCGACAGCTCCAAGAGACCCAGTACTTC.